This T cell receptor (beta chain) appears in the sequencing data of a study of blood T cells in healthy people across ages. General study results and limits: Considered underestimates were the diversity estimates obtained from one million T cells. A roughly linear age-dependent decrease characterized TCR beta diversity per million T cells.

V was shortened by 5 bases and J by 7 bases, with 9 bases between the two germline ends. This CDR3 is built from 13 residues. The germline CDR1 and CDR2 sequences are SGHTA and FQGNSA. Healthy Caucasian individuals from Russia aged roughly 6 to 100 were enrolled as donors. As regards this clonotype: The antigen is not known.

A second 7 to 11 cycle PCR used barcoded and J-beta primers. Sequencing recovered at least 3 million CDR3-containing paired-end reads from each sample. One entry per CDR3 protein, called by TCRdb with MiXCR from the 5' RACE reads. The sample consists of roughly 1.5 million distinct CDR3 sequences, under 55% of them appearing once. The chain uses TRBV7-2 and TRBJ1-6; D unresolved. This TCR was sampled from a woman aged 18-35 years in good health. The sample taken for sequencing was blood. The CDR3 region has the DNA TGTGCCAGCAGCACATCACAGAATTCACCCCTCCACTTT. It specifies CASSTSQNSPLHF.